This T cell receptor beta chain was identified during a study of shared clonotypes between healthy human individuals. Germline V gives CDR1 MDHEN, CDR2 SYDVKM. The CDR3 spans 16 residues. V was pared by 3 bases and J by 12 bases, with 17 bases of the junction left unmatched. Researchers reported that CD8 memory united CD45RO+ cells with CCR7-negative CD45RA+ TemRA cells. Source study methods: Filtering differed because ImmunoSEQ produced junction-only sequences that carried no quality scores. The protocol was immunoSEQ multiplex PCR, while the TCRdb copy is restricted to in-frame clones and leaves out a portion. That table furnishes V, J and clone size, whereas the DNA furnished D and trimming. The table lists around 370,000 clones, approximately 96% of them singletons, with 0.32% in the top ten.

The receptor was isolated from a man aged 30 to 45 in good health. This chain joins TRBV28 and TRBJ2-1; 7 nucleotides align to TRBD1. Sequenced input: memory CD8+ T cells sorted from blood. Subset meaning: CD45RO+ cells pooled with CCR7-negative TemRA cells. The CDR3 bases are TGTGCCAGCAGTTTGGCGCACAGGGGTAGTCCCTCTCCGCAGTTCTTC. This encodes CASSLAHRGSPSPQFF.